Below are 23 T cell receptor beta chains sequenced from a single sample in a study of identical twins. TCRdb processed the 5' RACE reads anew with MiXCR; each CDR3 protein has one entry. The repertoire holds roughly 1,500,000 distinct CDR3 sequences, with around 33% as singletons. The sequenced sample was cord blood. The receptors here all came from a newborn girl in good health.

This clonotype was observed a handful of times. The chain recombines TRBV27 with TRBJ2-2; D is undetermined. This CDR3 comprises 15 residues. From germline, CDR1 is MNHEY and CDR2 SMNVEV (reference sequence). The V gene lost 2 bases and the J gene lost 5 bases, with 12 bases spanning the gap. This chain's CDR3 is CASSLGVRFTGELFF. The DNA of the CDR3 is TGTGCCAGCAGTTTAGGAGTTCGGTTTACCGGGGAGCTGTTTTTT.

The rearrangement joins TRBV2 to TRBJ2-3; the D is unclear. The germline CDR1 and CDR2 sequences are SNHLY and FYNNEI. This CDR3 is 14 amino acids long. V dropped 2 bases and J dropped 2 bases, with 8 bases sitting between them. The CDR3 DNA is TGTGCCAGCAGTGAAAGGGCGCCCACAGATACGCAGTATTTT. Its translation: CASSERAPTDTQYF.

This rearrangement joins TRBV6-5 to TRBJ1-1, with D possibly TRBD1 on 5 matching bases. CDR3 size: 15 residues. The germline V gene encodes CDR1 MNHEY and CDR2 SVGAGI. V was shortened by 0 bases and J by 4 bases, with 12 bases between the two germline ends. As DNA, the CDR3 is TGTGCCAGCAGTTACTCCCGAGGGGCAGGCACTGAAGCTTTCTTT. Residues: CASSYSRGAGTEAFF.

V usage is TRBV6-5 and J usage is TRBJ1-6; maybe TRBD1 (6 bases). The CDR3 spans 18 residues. With 2 bases removed from V and 6 bases from J, the gap between germline ends came to 20 bases. Germline CDR1 reads MNHEY; CDR2 reads SVGAGI. The DNA for the CDR3 is TGTGCCAGCAGTTACGCCCCACGAACAGGGATCCTTAATTCACCCCTCCACTTT. As protein: CASSYAPRTGILNSPLHF.

This clonotype was detected only a few times. J is TRBJ1-5 and V is TRBV6-1, with no clear D. Germline CDR1 is MNHNS and CDR2 is SASEGT. This CDR3 contains 15 residues. Trimming took 7 bases from V and 0 from J, leaving 13 bases between them. The CDR3 region has the DNA TGTGCCAGCATTCCGGAACCTTATAGCAATCAGCCCCAGCATTTT. Translating gives CASIPEPYSNQPQHF.

The rearrangement joins TRBV10-3 to TRBJ2-7, with no clear D. The germline V and J ends were trimmed by 4 bases and 5 bases, with 12 bases remaining between them. Germline V gene lookup returns CDR1 ENHRY and CDR2 SYGVKD. The CDR3 totals 13 residues. CDR3 amino acids: CAISGTDTHEQYF. The CDR3 coding sequence is TGTGCCATCAGTGGAACTGACACCCACGAGCAGTACTTC.

This clonotype appeared a few times. This rearrangement joins TRBV28 to TRBJ2-1; 9 positions match TRBD1. V was pared by 7 bases and J by 6 bases, with 7 bases of the junction left unmatched. This CDR3 region has 14 residues. CDR1 MDHEN and CDR2 SYDVKM come from the germline V gene. CDR3 loop: CASTWDRDINEQFF. The CDR3 nucleotides read TGTGCCAGCACTTGGGACAGGGATATCAATGAGCAGTTCTTC.

This clonotype was picked up a small number of times. The CDR3 spells CATLRSYTF. CDR3 coding DNA: TGTGCCACCTTAAGGTCCTACACCTTC. The chain recombines TRBV24-1 with TRBJ1-2; the D is unclear. V was cut by 9 bases and J by 10 bases, with 8 bases left in between. The CDR3 runs 9 residues. CDR1 is KGHDR, CDR2 SFDVKD, per germline.

There are a few counts of this clonotype. V is TRBV6-6 and J is TRBJ2-4, with D hard to call. There are 14 residues in the CDR3. CDR1 is MNHNY, CDR2 SVGAGI, per germline (reference sequence). V was clipped by 6 bases and J by 5 bases, with 14 bases between them. The CDR3 DNA reads TGTGCCAGCAGCCCGAACATGGCTCAAAACATTCAGTACTTC. Translation: CASSPNMAQNIQYF.

In its sample, this clonotype was seen a few times. The rearrangement joins TRBV27 to TRBJ2-7; TRBD2 might be the D (6 bases). CDR1 is MNHEY and CDR2 is SMNVEV in the germline V gene (reference sequence). This CDR3 comprises 16 residues. Trimming shortened V by 3 bases and J by 4 bases, and 19 bases separated the two germline ends. The CDR3: CASSFRPVVAAYEQYF. The CDR3, as DNA: TGTGCCAGCAGTTTCCGTCCGGTGGTAGCGGCATACGAGCAGTACTTC.

This chain connects TRBV6-2 or TRBV6-3 to TRBJ1-2; TRBD1 agrees at 9 bases. The CDR3 is 15 residues long. Germline CDR1 is MNHEY and CDR2 is SVGEGT. V lost 6 bases to trimming and J lost 4 bases; unmatched junction nucleotides: 9. As DNA, the CDR3 is TGTGCCAGCAGAGAACCGGGACAGGGAGGCTATGGCTACACCTTC. Translating it yields CASREPGQGGYGYTF.

A note on this clonotype: A much larger clone lies a single base off, so this may be a read error. The chain recombines TRBV5-1 with TRBJ2-7; 12 nucleotides match TRBD1. This CDR3 has 15 residues. Trimming removed 2 bases from V and 7 bases from J; junction bases left unmatched: 7. Germline V gene lookup returns CDR1 SGHRS and CDR2 YFSETQ. The CDR3: CASSFPGQGANEQYF. Written as DNA, the CDR3 is TGCGCCAGCAGCTTTCCGGGACAGGGGGCGAATGAGCAGTACTTC. The variable domain in full, completed from reference TRBV5-1 and TRBJ2-7, reads KAGVTQTPRYLIKTRGQQVTLSCSPISGHRSVSWYQQTPGQGLQFLFEYFSETQRNKGNFPGRFSGRQFSNSRSEMNVSTLELGDSALYLCASSFPGQGANEQYFGPGTRLTVT.

This chain uses TRBV12-3 or TRBV12-4 with TRBJ2-1, with 9 bases fitting TRBD2. The ends lost 0 bases at V and 14 bases at J; junction bases unmatched: 5. CDR3 length: 13 residues. Written as DNA, the CDR3 is TGTGCCAGCAGTTTAGCGACGGGCGGGAGGGAGTTCTTC. Translated, it gives CASSLATGGREFF.

In this sample, this clonotype turned up a few times. This rearrangement joins TRBV5-6 to TRBJ1-6; D perhaps matches TRBD1 (6 bases). From germline, CDR1 is SGHDT and CDR2 YYEEEE. The CDR3 extends over 15 amino acids. Trimming stripped 2 bases from V and 6 bases from J, with 12 bases between. The CDR3 nucleotides read TGTGCCAGCAGCTTCTATGACAGGATTAATTCACCCCTCCACTTT. Protein: CASSFYDRINSPLHF.

The V call is TRBV9, the J call TRBJ2-3; D not resolved. The V gene's germline CDR1 is SGDLS and CDR2 YYNGEE. Between the trimmed V and J ends, which lost 3 bases and 0 bases, there was a span of 14 bases. This CDR3 comprises 16 residues. CDR3 bases: TGTGCCAGCAGCGCGCCGGCGGTCCCTAGCACAGATACGCAGTATTTT. This encodes CASSAPAVPSTDTQYF.

This chain joins TRBV6-1 and TRBJ1-2; no clear D. The germline V and J ends were trimmed by 4 bases and 4 bases, with 7 bases remaining between them. Germline CDR1 and CDR2: MNHNS and SASEGT. This CDR3 comprises 12 residues. The CDR3 DNA follows: TGTGCCAGCAGTGGCCGGACCTATGGCTACACCTTC. This translates into CASSGRTYGYTF.

This chain connects TRBV12-3 or TRBV12-4 to TRBJ2-7; TRBD2 might be the D (6 bases). Trimming removed 7 bases at V and 4 bases at J, with 14 bases between. The CDR3 has 13 residues. CDR3 sequence (DNA): TGTGCCAGCACGCGGGGTATACAGTACGAGCAGTACTTC. Amino acid sequence: CASTRGIQYEQYF.

This rearrangement joins TRBV18 to TRBJ2-1; no reliable D call. The J call may be incorrect, as the DNA end agrees better with TRBJ2-7. Germline values: CDR1 KGHSH, CDR2 LQKENI. The CDR3 loop spans 15 amino acids. Here the CDR3 DNA reads TGTGCCAGCTCACCACCGCAGAGCTCCTACAATGAGCAGTACTTC. Encoded protein: CASSPPQSSYNEQYF.

This clonotype occurred a few times. The CDR3 here is CASRPLAGGGVTDTQYF. In DNA, the CDR3 is TGTGCCAGCAGGCCTCTAGCGGGAGGAGGGGTCACAGATACGCAGTATTTT. The V call is TRBV28, the J call TRBJ2-3; TRBD2 matches at 11 bases. Trimming cost V 6 bases and J 2 bases; bases outside gene matches: 10. The CDR3 loop spans 17 amino acids. Germline CDR1 is MDHEN and CDR2 is SYDVKM.

J is TRBJ2-5 and V is TRBV20-1; 9 positions agree with TRBD2. The CDR3 totals 13 residues. Germline V lookup: CDR1 DFQATT, CDR2 SNEGSKA (reference sequence). Trimming took 1 base from V and 11 from J; bases not matched to a gene: 8. In DNA, the CDR3 is TGCAGTGCTAGAGGAGCTAGCGGGACAGTGCAGTACTTC. Amino acid sequence: CSARGASGTVQYF.

The chain is built from TRBV2 and TRBJ1-1; a possible D gene is TRBD1 (6 bases). The CDR3 sequence is 17 residues long. V was shortened by 4 bases and J by 3 bases, with 21 bases between the two germline ends. Germline CDR1 is SNHLY and CDR2 is FYNNEI. For the CDR3, the DNA is TGTGCCAGCAGTGCCCCCGTCTGGGGCAGGGGTGACACTGAAGCTTTCTTT. As protein: CASSAPVWGRGDTEAFF.

The chain carries TRBV12-3 or TRBV12-4 and TRBJ1-2; 9 bases agree with TRBD1. J lost 4 bases, V lost 6 bases, and 6 bases had no gene match. The CDR3 consists of 14 residues. This CDR3 reads CASRPGQGFYGYTF. CDR3 nucleotide sequence: TGTGCCAGCAGACCGGGACAGGGTTTCTATGGCTACACCTTC.

In this sample, this clonotype turned up a few times. The chain combines TRBV6-2 or TRBV6-3 with TRBJ2-5; perhaps TRBD1 as D (5 bases). In germline, CDR1 is MNHEY, CDR2 SVGEGT. V lost 4 bases to trimming and J lost 11 bases, with 17 bases between them. There are 13 residues in the CDR3. DNA of the CDR3: TGTGCCAGCAGTTCGGGCAGGGCCAATGAGCAGTACTTC. As protein: CASSSGRANEQYF.